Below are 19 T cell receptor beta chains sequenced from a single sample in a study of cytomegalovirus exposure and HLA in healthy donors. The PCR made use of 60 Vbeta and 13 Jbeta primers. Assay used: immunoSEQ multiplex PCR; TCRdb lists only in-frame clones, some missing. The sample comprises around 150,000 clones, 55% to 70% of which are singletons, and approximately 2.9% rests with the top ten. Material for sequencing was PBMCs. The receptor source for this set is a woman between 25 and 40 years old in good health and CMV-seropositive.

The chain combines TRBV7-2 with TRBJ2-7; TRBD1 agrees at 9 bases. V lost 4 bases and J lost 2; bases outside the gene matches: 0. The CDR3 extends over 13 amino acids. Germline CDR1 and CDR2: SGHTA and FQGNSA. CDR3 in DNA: TGTGCCAGCAGCTGGGACAGGGCCTACGAGCAGTACTTC. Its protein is CASSWDRAYEQYF. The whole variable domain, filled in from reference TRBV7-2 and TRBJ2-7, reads GAGVSQSPSNKVTEKGKDVELRCDPISGHTALYWYRQSLGQGLEFLIYFQGNSAPDKSGLPSDRFSAERTGGSVSTLTIQRTQQEDSAVYLCASSWDRAYEQYFGPGTRLTVT.

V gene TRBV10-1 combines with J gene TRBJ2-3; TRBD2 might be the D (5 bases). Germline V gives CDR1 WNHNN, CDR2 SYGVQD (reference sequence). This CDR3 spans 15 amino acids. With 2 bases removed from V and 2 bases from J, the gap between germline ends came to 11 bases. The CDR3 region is CASSEIAGYTDTQYF. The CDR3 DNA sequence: TGCGCCAGCAGTGAGATTGCGGGTTACACAGATACGCAGTATTTT.

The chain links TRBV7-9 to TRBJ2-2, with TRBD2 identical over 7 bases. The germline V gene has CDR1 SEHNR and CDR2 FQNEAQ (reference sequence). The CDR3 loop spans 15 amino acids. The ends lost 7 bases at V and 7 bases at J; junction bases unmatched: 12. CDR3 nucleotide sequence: TGTGCCAGCACTACCGGGACTATGTTGAGCGGGGAGCTGTTTTTT. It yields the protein CASTTGTMLSGELFF.

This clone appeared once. Here the CDR3 reads CASGIEGTQYF. CDR3 coding DNA: TGCGCCAGCGGCATCGAGGGGACCCAGTACTTC. The chain has TRBV5-1 and TRBJ2-5; D is perhaps TRBD2 (5 bases). This CDR3 has 11 amino acids. Trimming took off 7 bases at V and 7 bases at J, with 11 bases between the two ends. Looked up from germline, CDR1 is SGHRS and CDR2 is YFSETQ.

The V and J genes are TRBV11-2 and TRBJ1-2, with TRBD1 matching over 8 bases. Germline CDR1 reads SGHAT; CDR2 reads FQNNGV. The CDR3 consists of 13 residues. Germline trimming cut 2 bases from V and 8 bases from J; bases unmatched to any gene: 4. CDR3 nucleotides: TGTGCCAGCAGCTTACAACAGGGGGAGGGCTACACCTTC. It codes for CASSLQQGEGYTF.

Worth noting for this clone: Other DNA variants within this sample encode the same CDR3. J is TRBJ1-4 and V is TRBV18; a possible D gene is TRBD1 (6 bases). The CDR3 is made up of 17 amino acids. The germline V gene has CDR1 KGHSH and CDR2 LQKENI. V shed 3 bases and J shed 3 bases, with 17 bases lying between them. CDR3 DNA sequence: TGTGCCAGCTCACCTCGACGGACAGCGAATCCTAATGAAAAACTGTTTTTT. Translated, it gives CASSPRRTANPNEKLFF.

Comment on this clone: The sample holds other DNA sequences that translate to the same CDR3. As DNA, the CDR3 is TGCGCCAGCAGCTTGGGCCAGAGCACAGATACGCAGTATTTT. Translating it yields CASSLGQSTDTQYF. The gene calls are TRBV5-1 and TRBJ2-3; D ambiguous. V was shortened by 0 bases and J by 0 bases, with 5 bases between the two germline ends. Germline CDR1 and CDR2: SGHRS and YFSETQ. The CDR3 is made up of 14 amino acids.

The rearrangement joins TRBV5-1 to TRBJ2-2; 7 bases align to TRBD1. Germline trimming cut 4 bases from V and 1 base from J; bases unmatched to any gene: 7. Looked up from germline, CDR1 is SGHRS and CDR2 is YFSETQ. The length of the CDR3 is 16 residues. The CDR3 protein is CASSEIQGKNTGELFF. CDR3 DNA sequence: TGCGCCAGCAGCGAAATACAGGGGAAGAACACCGGGGAGCTGTTTTTT.

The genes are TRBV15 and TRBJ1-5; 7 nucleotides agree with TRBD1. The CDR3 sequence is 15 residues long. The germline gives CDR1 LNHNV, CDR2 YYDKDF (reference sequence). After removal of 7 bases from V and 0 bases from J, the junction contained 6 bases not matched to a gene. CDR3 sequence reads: CATTRGRSSNQPQHF. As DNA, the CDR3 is TGTGCCACCACAAGGGGGCGATCTAGCAATCAGCCCCAGCATTTT.

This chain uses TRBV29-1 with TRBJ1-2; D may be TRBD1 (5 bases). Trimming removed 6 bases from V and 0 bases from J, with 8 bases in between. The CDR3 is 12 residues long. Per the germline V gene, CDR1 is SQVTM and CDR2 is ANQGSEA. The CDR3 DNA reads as TGCAGCGTAGGGACTCCTAACTATGGCTACACCTTC. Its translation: CSVGTPNYGYTF. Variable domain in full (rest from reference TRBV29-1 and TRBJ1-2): SAVISQKPSRDICQRGTSLTIQCQVDSQVTMMFWYRQQPGQSLTLIATANQGSEATYESGFVIDKFPISRPNLTFSTLTVSNMSPEDSSIYLCSVGTPNYGYTFGSGTRLTVV.

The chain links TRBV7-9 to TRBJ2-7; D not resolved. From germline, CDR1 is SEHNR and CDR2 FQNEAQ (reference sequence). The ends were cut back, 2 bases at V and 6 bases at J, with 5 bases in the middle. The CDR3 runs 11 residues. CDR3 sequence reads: CASSLIAEQYF. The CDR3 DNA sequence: TGTGCCAGCAGCTTAATAGCCGAGCAGTACTTC.

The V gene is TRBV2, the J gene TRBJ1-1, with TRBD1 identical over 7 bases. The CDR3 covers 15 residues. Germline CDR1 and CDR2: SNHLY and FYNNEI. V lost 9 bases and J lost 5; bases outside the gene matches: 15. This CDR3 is CARLRQGHKGTEAFF. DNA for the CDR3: TGTGCCAGACTTCGACAGGGACACAAAGGAACTGAAGCTTTCTTT.

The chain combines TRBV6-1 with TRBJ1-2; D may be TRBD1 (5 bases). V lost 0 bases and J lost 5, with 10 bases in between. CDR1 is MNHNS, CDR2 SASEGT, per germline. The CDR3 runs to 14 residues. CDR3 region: CASSEAAGMYGYTF. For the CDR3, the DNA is TGTGCCAGCAGTGAAGCGGCAGGGATGTATGGCTACACCTTC.

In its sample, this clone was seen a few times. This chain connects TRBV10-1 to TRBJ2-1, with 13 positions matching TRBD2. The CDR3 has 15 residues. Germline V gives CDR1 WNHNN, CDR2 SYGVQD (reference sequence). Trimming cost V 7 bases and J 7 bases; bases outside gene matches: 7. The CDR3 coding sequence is TGCGCCAGCAACACCGGGACTAGCGGGGTAAATGAGCAGTTCTTC. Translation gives CASNTGTSGVNEQFF.

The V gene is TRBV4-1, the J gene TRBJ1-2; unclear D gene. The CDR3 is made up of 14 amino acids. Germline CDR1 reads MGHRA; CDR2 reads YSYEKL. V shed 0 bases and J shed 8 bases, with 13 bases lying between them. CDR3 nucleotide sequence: TGCGCCAGCAGCCAAGAAGAGGGCGGGTACGGCTACACCTTC. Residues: CASSQEEGGYGYTF.

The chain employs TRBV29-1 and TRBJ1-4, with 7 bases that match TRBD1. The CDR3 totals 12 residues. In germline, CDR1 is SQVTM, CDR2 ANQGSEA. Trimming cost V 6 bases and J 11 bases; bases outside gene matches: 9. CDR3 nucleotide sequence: TGCAGCGTCGGCACAGGGGAGTTGAAACTGTTTTTT. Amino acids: CSVGTGELKLFF.

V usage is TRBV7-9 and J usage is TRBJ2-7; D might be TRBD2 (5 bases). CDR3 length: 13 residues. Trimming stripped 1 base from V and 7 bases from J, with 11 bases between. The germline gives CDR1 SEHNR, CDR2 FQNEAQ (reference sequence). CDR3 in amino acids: CASSLVDAGEQYF. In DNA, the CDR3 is TGTGCCAGCAGCTTAGTCGACGCGGGTGAGCAGTACTTC.

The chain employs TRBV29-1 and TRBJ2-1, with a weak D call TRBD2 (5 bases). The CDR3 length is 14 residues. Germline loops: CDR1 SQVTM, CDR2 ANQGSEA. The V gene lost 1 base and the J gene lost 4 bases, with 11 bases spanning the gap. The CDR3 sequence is CSVEVRAEYNEQFF. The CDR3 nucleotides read TGCAGCGTTGAAGTGCGAGCGGAGTACAATGAGCAGTTCTTC.

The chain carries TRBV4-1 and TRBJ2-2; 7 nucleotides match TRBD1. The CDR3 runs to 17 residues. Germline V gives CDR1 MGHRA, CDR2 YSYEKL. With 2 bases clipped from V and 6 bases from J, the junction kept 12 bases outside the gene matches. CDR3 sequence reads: CASSQSPQNRGPGELFF. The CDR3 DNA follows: TGCGCCAGCAGCCAAAGTCCTCAAAACAGGGGCCCCGGGGAGCTGTTTTTT.